One TCR beta chain is described in this entry. Original processing notes: Cell counts per sample came from amplifying reference gene primers. TCRdb's copy holds only in-frame clones and misses some; the assay was immunoSEQ multiplex PCR. V, J and clone size are those of that table, while D and trimming were read from the DNA. The sample has about 140,000 clones, 75% to 85% seen once; the top ten hold under 3%. These data originate in a study of blood T cell repertoires in COVID-19. Looking at the study overall: Acute and convalescent COVID-19 samples came from the United States, Italy and Spain. Sources were T cells, B-cell-depleted T cells, or PBMCs; the material itself was cDNA or gDNA.

Material for sequencing was peripheral blood. This sequence originates from a middle-aged man with acute or convalescent COVID-19.

The CDR3 DNA follows: TGCGCCAGCAGCCAGGGACTAGCGGGGGGATGGACTAGCACAGATACGCAGTATTTT. Its protein is CASSQGLAGGWTSTDTQYF. The V and J genes are TRBV4-1 and TRBJ2-3; 15 nucleotides line up with TRBD2. CDR3 length equals 19 residues. Looked up from germline, CDR1 is MGHRA and CDR2 is YSYEKL. The ends lost 3 bases at V and 0 bases at J; junction bases unmatched: 7.